This T cell receptor beta chain comes out of a study of beta chain features in type 1 diabetes. As for the study in general: Healthy donors, compared against patients, showed similar age, gender and cell yields. Whole-study findings and limits: Cells that show high TCR expression could be over-represented by cDNA sequencing. These data did not resolve whether HLA type affects TCRB rearrangement. The VDJ junctions of type 1 diabetes patients carried fewer insertions and more deletions.

The investigators reverse transcribed all of the isolated RNA, so they sequenced expressed TCRB transcripts. TCRdb's table, derived via immunoSEQ multiplex PCR, lists solely in-frame clones and lacks some. The table shows approximately 250,000 clones, with 7.5% to 10% occurring only once. The V segment lost 7 bases and the J segment 8 bases; nucleotides outside the gene matches: 19. Germline lookup yields CDR1 MRHNA and CDR2 SNTAGT. The CDR3 sequence is 17 residues long. This clone was seen only a few times. Its antigen is not identified. The sample was naive CD4+ T cells from blood. This sequence originates from a woman aged 18-29 years in good health. The chain recombines TRBV6-4 with TRBJ1-4, with TRBD1 matching 7 bases. As DNA, the CDR3 is TGTGCCAGCATAGGAACGACAGGGAGAGGATATGGGGAAAAACTGTTTTTT. Amino acids: CASIGTTGRGYGEKLFF.